Following are 7 T cell receptor beta chains from one sample sequenced in a study of blood T cells in healthy people across ages. The authors ran a second PCR of roughly 6 to 12 cycles using a sample-barcoded 5' primer and a J-beta primer mix. A single record per CDR3 protein comes from TCRdb applying MiXCR to the 5' RACE reads. The sample gives fewer than 2,000,000 distinct CDR3 sequences, 30% to 35% of which show up once; about 11% is in the top ten. Material for sequencing was blood. These receptors were taken from a woman under 40 in good health.

V gene TRBV6-5 combines with J gene TRBJ2-3; 8 nucleotides line up with TRBD1. Germline V gene sequence: CDR1 MNHEY, CDR2 SVGAGI. There are 16 residues in the CDR3. V was pared by 2 bases and J by 6 bases, with 10 bases of the junction left unmatched. The CDR3 coding sequence is TGTGCCAGCAGTTACCTCGGACAGGGAGATTTGGATACGCAGTATTTT. This codes for CASSYLGQGDLDTQYF.

Only a few counts were recorded for this clonotype. The rearrangement links TRBV5-1 to TRBJ2-3; D may correspond to TRBD1 or TRBD2 (6 bases each). The CDR3 runs 14 residues. CDR1 is SGHRS, CDR2 YFSETQ, per germline. Trimming cost V 1 base and J 5 bases, with 11 bases left between them. CDR3 DNA sequence: TGCGCCAGCAGCTTGAGGGGGGTACAAGATACGCAGTATTTT. Residues: CASSLRGVQDTQYF.

The table lists this clonotype with a few counts. J is TRBJ1-1 and V is TRBV19, with no clear D. CDR1 and CDR2 (germline): LNHDA, SQIVND (reference sequence). V lost 3 bases and J lost 1, with 18 bases in between. This CDR3 has 17 residues. CDR3 sequence: CASSIAGSQLWNTEAFF. The CDR3 DNA reads TGTGCCAGTAGTATCGCCGGCTCCCAACTTTGGAACACTGAAGCTTTCTTT. The full variable domain, in which reference TRBV19 and TRBJ1-1 provide the parts outside the CDR3, is DGGITQSPKYLFRKEGQNVTLSCEQNLNHDAMYWYRQDPGQGLRLIYYSQIVNDFQKGDIAEGYSVSREKKESFPLTVTSAQKNPTAFYLCASSIAGSQLWNTEAFFGQGTRLTVV.

This clonotype turned up a few times. The rearrangement joins TRBV28 to TRBJ2-3; D is perhaps TRBD1 or TRBD2 (6 bases each). The CDR3 consists of 17 residues. Germline V gives CDR1 MDHEN, CDR2 SYDVKM. V dropped 3 bases and J dropped 0 bases, with 16 bases sitting between them. The CDR3 sequence is CASSFSPPGASTDTQYF. The DNA of the CDR3 is TGTGCCAGCAGTTTTTCCCCACCGGGGGCTAGCACAGATACGCAGTATTTT. The variable domain in full, completed from reference TRBV28 and TRBJ2-3, reads DVKVTQSSRYLVKRTGEKVFLECVQDMDHENMFWYRQDPGLGLRLIYFSYDVKMKEKGDIPEGYSVSREKKERFSLILESASTNQTSMYLCASSFSPPGASTDTQYFGPGTRLTVL.

The chain employs TRBV14 and TRBJ1-3; D gene uncertain. CDR1 is SGHDN and CDR2 is FVKESK in the germline V gene. The germline V and J ends were trimmed by 2 bases and 0 bases, with 8 bases remaining between them. The CDR3 is 15 amino acids. The CDR3 protein is CASSQPGTSGNTIYF. In nucleotides, the CDR3 is TGTGCCAGCAGCCAACCTGGTACCTCTGGAAACACCATATATTTT.

This clonotype was counted a few times. DNA of the CDR3: TGCAGCGTGAGGGTACTCTATGGCTACACCTTC. It translates to CSVRVLYGYTF. This rearrangement joins TRBV29-1 to TRBJ1-2, with D uncertain. This CDR3 is built from 11 residues. The germline V and J ends were trimmed by 6 bases and 4 bases, with 9 bases remaining between them. Germline V gene sequence: CDR1 SQVTM, CDR2 ANQGSEA.

This clonotype was recorded a few times. The chain links TRBV7-9 to TRBJ1-1; D unclear. Germline V gene lookup returns CDR1 SEHNR and CDR2 FQNEAQ (reference sequence). V lost 1 base and J 4 bases, leaving 10 bases between the germline ends. The CDR3 has 14 amino acids. The DNA of the CDR3 is TGTGCCAGCAGCTTAGACCCAGGATCCACTGAAGCTTTCTTT. Its protein is CASSLDPGSTEAFF.